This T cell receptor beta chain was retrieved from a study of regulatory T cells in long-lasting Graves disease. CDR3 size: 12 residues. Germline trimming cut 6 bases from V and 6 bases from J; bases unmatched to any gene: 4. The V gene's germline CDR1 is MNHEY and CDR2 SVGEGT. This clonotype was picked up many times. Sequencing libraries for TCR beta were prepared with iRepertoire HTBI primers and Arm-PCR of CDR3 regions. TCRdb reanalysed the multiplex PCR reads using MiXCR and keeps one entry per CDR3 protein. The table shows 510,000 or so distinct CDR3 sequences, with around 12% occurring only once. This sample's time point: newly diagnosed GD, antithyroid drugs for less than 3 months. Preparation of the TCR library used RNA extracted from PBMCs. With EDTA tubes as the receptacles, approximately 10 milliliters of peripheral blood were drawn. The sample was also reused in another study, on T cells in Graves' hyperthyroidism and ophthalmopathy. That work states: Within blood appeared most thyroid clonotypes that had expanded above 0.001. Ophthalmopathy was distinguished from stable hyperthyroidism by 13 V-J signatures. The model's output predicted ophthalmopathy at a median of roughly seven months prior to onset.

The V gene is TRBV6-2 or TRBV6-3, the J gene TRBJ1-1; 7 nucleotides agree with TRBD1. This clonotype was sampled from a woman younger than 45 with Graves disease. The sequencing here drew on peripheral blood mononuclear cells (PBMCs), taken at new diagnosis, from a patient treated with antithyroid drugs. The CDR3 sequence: CASRLGTAEAFF. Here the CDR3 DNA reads TGTGCCAGCAGACTTGGGACAGCTGAAGCTTTCTTT.